Reported below is one T cell receptor (beta chain). Its target is unknown. A junction end diverges from the germline sequence, so it may reflect a read error. It was with 60 Vbeta and 13 Jbeta primers that the PCR ran. Repertoires were generated with immunoSEQ multiplex PCR, while TCRdb's copy carries only in-frame clones and drops some. The repertoire consists of 200,000 to 250,000 clones, with 75% occurring once and the leading ten covering about 1.9%. The data were obtained in a study of cytomegalovirus exposure and HLA in healthy donors. Study-level points and caveats: Most observed TCR sequences were rare, whereas some public TCRs were detected in many donors.

This CDR3 is 11 amino acids long. CDR1 is GTSNPN and CDR2 is SVGIG in the germline V gene (reference sequence). The TCR sequence derives from a woman under 40 in good health and CMV-seronegative. Specimen: PBMCs. The rearrangement uses TRBV30 and TRBJ1-1, with D tentatively TRBD1 (5 bases). The CDR3 coding sequence is TGTGACTGGAAGGGGCACACTGAAGCTTTCTTT. Translating gives CDWKGHTEAFF.